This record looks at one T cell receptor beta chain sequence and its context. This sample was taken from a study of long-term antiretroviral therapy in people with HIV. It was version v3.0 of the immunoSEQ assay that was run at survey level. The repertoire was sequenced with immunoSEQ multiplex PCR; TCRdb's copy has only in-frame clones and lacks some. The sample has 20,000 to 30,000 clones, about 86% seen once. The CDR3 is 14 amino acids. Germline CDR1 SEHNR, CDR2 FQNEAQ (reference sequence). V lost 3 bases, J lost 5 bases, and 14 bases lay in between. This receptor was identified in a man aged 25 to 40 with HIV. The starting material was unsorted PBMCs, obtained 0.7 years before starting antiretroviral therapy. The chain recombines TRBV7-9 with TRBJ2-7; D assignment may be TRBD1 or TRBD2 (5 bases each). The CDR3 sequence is CASSFEGRLDEQYF. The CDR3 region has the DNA TGTGCCAGCAGCTTCGAGGGGAGACTGGACGAGCAGTACTTC.